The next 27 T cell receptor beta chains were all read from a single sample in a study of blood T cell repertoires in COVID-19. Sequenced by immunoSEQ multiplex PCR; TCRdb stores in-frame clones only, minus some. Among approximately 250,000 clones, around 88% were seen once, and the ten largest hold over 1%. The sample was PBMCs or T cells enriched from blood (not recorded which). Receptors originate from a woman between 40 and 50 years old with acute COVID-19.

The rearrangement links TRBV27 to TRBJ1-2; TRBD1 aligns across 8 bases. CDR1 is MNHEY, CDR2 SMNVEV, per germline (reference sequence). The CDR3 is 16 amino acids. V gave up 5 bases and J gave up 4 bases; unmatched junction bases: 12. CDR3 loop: CASSPLTGTGAYGYTF. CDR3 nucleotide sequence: TGTGCCAGCAGTCCCCTAACTGGGACAGGAGCCTATGGCTACACCTTC.

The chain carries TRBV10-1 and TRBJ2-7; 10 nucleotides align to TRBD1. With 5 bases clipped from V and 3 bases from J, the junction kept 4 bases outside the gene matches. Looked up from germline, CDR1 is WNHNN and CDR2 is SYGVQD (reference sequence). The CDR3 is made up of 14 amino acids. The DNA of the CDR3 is TGCGCCAGCAGTCCCGGGACAGGGGTCTACGAGCAGTACGTC. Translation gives CASSPGTGVYEQYV.

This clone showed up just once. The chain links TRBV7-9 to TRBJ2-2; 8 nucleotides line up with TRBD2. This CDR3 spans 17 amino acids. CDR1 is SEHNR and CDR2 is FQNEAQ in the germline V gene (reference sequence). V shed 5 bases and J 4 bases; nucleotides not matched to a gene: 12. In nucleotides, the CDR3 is TGTGCCAGCAGCCCGGCACTCCTCGGGGGGGTCACCGGGGAGCTGTTTTTT. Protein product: CASSPALLGGVTGELFF.

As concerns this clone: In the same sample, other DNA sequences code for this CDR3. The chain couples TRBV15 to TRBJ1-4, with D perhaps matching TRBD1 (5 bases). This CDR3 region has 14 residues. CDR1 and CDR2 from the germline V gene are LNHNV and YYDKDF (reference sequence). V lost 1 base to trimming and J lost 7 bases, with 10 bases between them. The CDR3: CATSRGQGGEKLFF. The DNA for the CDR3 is TGTGCCACCAGCAGAGGGCAGGGCGGTGAAAAACTGTTTTTT.

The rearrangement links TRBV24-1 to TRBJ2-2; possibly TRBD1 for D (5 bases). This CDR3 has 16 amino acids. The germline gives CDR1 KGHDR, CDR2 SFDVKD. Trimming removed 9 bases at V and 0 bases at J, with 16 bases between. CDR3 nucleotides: TGTGCCACCTCCAGTTGGGGCGCAGCGAACACCGGGGAGCTGTTTTTT. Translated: CATSSWGAANTGELFF.

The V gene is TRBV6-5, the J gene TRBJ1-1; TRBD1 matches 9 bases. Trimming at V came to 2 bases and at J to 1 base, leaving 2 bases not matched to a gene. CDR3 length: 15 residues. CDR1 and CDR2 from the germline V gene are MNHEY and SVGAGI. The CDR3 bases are TGTGCCAGCAGTTACCTGGGACAGGGGAACACTGAAGCTTTCTTT. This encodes CASSYLGQGNTEAFF.

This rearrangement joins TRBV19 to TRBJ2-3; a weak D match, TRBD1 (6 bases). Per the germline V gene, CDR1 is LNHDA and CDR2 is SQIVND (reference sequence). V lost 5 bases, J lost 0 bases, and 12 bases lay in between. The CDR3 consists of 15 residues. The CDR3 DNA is TGTGCCAGTAGTTCGGGGACAACTAGCACAGATACGCAGTATTTT. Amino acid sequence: CASSSGTTSTDTQYF.

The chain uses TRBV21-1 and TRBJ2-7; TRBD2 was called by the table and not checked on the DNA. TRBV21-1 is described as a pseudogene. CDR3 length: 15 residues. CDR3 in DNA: TGTGCCAGCAGAGGTCGGGCCGACCCTAGCAACGAGCAGTACGTC. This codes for CASRGRADPSNEQYV.

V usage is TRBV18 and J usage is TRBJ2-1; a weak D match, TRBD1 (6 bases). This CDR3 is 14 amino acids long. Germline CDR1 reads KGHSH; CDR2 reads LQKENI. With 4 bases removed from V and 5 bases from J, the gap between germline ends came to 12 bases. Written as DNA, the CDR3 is TGTGCCAGCTCACGGCAAGACAGGAACAATGAGCAGTTCTTC. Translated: CASSRQDRNNEQFF.

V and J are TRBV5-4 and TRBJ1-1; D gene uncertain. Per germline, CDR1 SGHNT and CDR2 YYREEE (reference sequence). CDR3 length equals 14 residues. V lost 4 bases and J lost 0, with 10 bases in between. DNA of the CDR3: TGTGCCAGCAGCCTACCTCCAATGAACACTGAAGCTTTCTTT. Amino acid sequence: CASSLPPMNTEAFF.

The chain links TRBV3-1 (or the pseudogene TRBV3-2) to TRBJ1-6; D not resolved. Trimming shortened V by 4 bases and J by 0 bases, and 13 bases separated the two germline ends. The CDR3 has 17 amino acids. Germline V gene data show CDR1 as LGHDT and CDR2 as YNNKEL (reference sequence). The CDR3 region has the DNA TGTGCCAGCAGCCTAACTACGACTAGCTCCTATAATTCACCCCTCCACTTT. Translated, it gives CASSLTTTSSYNSPLHF.

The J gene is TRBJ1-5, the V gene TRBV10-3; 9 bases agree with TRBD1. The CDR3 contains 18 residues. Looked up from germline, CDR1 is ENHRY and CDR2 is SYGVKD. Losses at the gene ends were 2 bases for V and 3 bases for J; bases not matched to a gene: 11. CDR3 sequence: CAISEVWDRDMVNQPQHF. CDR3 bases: TGTGCCATCAGTGAGGTATGGGACAGGGATATGGTCAATCAGCCCCAGCATTTT.

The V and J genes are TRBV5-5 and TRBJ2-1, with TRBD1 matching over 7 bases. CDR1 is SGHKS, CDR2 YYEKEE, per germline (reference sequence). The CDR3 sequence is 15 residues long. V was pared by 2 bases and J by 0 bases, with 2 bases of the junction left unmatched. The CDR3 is CASSLSGGSYNEQFF. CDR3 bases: TGTGCCAGCAGCTTATCAGGGGGCTCCTACAATGAGCAGTTCTTC. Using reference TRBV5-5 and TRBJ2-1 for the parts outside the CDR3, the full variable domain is DAGVTQSPTHLIKTRGQQVTLRCSPISGHKSVSWYQQVLGQGPQFIFQYYEKEERGRGNFPDRFSARQFPNYSSELNVNALLLGDSALYLCASSLSGGSYNEQFFGPGTRLTVL.

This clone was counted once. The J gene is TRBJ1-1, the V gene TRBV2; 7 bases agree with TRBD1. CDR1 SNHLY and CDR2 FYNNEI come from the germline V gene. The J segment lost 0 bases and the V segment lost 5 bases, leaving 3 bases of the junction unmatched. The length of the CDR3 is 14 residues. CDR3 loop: CASSSQGMNTEAFF. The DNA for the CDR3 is TGTGCCAGCAGTTCACAGGGGATGAACACTGAAGCTTTCTTT. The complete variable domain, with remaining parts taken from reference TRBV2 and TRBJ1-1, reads EPEVTQTPSHQVTQMGQEVILRCVPISNHLYFYWYRQILGQKVEFLVSFYNNEISEKSEIFDDQFSVERPDGSNFTLKIRSTKLEDSAMYFCASSSQGMNTEAFFGQGTRLTVV.

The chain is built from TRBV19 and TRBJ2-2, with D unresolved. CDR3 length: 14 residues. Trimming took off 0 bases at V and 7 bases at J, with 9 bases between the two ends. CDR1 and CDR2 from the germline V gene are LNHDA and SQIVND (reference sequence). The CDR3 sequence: CASSIDVEFGELFF. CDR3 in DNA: TGTGCCAGTAGTATAGATGTGGAGTTCGGGGAGCTGTTTTTT.

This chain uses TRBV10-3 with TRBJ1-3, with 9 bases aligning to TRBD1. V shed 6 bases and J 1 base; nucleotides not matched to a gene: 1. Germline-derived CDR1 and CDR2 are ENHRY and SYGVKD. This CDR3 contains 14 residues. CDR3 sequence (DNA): TGTGCCATCAGCGGGACAGGGTCTGGAAACACCATATATTTT. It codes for CAISGTGSGNTIYF.

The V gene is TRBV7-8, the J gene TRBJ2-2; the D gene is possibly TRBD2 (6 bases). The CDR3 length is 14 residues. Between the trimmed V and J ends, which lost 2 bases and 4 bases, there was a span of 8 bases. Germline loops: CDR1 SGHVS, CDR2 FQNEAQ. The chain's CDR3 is CASSLLLATGELFF. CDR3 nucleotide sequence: TGTGCCAGCAGCTTATTACTAGCCACCGGGGAGCTGTTTTTT.

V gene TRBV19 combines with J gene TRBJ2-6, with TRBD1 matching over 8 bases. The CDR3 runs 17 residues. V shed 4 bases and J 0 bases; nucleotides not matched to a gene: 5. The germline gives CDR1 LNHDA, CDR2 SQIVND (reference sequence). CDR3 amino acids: CASSTTGALSGANVLTF. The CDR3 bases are TGTGCCAGTAGTACGACAGGGGCCCTCTCTGGGGCCAACGTCCTGACTTTC.

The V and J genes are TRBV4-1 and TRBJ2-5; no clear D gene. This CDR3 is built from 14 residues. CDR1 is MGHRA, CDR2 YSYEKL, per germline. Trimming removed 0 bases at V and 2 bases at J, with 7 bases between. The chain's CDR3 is CASSQDRRQETQYF. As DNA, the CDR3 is TGCGCCAGCAGCCAAGATCGCAGACAAGAGACCCAGTACTTC.

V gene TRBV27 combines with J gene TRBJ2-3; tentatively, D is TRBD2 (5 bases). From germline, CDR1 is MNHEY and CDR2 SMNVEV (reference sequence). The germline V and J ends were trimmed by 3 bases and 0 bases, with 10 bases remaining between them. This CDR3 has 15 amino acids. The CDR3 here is CASSFFRTSTDTQYF. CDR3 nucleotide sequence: TGTGCCAGCAGTTTCTTCCGGACTAGCACAGATACGCAGTATTTT.

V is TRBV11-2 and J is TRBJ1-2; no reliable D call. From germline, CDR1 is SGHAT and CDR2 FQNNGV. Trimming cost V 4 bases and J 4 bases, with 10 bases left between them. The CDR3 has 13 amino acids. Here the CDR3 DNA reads TGTGCCAGCAGCTCTATCCACAGCTATGGCTACACCTTC. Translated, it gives CASSSIHSYGYTF.

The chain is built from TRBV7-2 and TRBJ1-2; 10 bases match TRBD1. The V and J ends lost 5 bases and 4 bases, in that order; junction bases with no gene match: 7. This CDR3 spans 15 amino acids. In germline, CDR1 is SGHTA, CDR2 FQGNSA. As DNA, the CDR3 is TGTGCCAGCAGCCCAGGACAGGGGGTAGGCTATGGCTACACCTTC. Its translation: CASSPGQGVGYGYTF.

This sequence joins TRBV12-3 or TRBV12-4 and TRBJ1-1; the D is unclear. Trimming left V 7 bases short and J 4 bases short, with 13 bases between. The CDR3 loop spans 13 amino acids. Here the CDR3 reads CASTKTEGTEAFF. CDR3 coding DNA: TGTGCCAGCACGAAGACGGAGGGCACTGAAGCTTTCTTT.

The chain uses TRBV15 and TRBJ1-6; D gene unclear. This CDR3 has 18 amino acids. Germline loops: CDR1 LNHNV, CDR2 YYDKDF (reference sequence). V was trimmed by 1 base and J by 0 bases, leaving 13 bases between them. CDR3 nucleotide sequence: TGTGCCACCAGCAGAGGTACCCAACGGAGCTCCTATAATTCACCCCTCCACTTT. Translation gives CATSRGTQRSSYNSPLHF.

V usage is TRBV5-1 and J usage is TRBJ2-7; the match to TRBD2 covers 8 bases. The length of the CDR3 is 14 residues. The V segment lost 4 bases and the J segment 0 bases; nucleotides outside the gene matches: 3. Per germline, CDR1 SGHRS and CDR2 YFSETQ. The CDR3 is CASSLAGPSYEQYF. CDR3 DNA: TGCGCCAGCAGCCTAGCGGGCCCCTCCTACGAGCAGTACTTC.

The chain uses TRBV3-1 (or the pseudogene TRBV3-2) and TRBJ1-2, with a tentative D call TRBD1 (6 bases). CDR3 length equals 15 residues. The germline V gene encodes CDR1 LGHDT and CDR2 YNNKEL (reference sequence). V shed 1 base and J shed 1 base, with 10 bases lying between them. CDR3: CASSQGTADNYGYTF. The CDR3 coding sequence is TGTGCCAGCAGCCAAGGGACAGCCGATAACTATGGCTACACCTTC.

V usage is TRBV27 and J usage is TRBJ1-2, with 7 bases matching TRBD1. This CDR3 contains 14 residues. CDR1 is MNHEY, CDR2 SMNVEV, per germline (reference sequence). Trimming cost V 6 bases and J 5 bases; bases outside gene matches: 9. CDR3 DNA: TGTGCCAGCAGGTCCCTCCGGGACAGATATGGCTACACCTTC. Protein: CASRSLRDRYGYTF.